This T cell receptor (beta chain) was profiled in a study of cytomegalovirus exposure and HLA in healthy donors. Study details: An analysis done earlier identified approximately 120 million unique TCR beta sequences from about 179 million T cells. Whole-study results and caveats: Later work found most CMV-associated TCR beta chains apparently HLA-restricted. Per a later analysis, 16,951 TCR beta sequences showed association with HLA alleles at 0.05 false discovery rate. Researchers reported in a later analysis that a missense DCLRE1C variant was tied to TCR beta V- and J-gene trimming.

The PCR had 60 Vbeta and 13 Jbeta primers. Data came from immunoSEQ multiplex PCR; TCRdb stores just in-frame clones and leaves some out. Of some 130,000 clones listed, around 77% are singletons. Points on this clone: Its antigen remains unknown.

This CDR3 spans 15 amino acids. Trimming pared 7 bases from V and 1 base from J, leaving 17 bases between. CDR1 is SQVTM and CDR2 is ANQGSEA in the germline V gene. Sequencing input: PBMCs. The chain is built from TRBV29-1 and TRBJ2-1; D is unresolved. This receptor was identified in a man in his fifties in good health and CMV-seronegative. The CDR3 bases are TGCAGCGGCCGCTTAGCCCCAACATCCTACAATGAGCAGTTCTTC. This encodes CSGRLAPTSYNEQFF.